Following are 30 T cell receptor beta chains from one sample sequenced in a study of T cell clonotyping in hematopoietic cell transplantation. Here immunoSEQ multiplex PCR was the method, and the copy in TCRdb shows in-frame clones only, minus some. The table includes 3,000 to 3,500 clones, 60% to 65% detected once. The input for sequencing was peripheral blood mononuclear cells, taken 30 days after allogeneic stem cell transplant. These receptors were collected from a female patient in her 30s who had an allogeneic stem cell transplant, so T cells may come from the graft donor. Some clones in this sample may be carry-over from other donors' samples.

The CDR3 sequence is CASSLRQGPQHF. CDR3 coding DNA: TGTGCCAGCAGCCTACGACAGGGGCCCCAGCATTTT. This chain connects TRBV7-9 to TRBJ1-5; 7 nucleotides align to TRBD1. The trim removed 5 bases at V and 9 bases at J, leaving 4 bases unmatched. Germline V gives CDR1 SEHNR, CDR2 FQNEAQ (reference sequence). The CDR3 is 12 residues long.

The gene calls are TRBV4-3 and TRBJ1-1; the match to TRBD1 covers 7 bases. The CDR3 totals 13 residues. From germline, CDR1 is LGHNA and CDR2 YSLEER. V gave up 1 base and J gave up 6 bases; unmatched junction bases: 2. The CDR3: CASSQVGTAEAFF. In DNA form, the CDR3 reads TGCGCCAGCAGCCAAGTAGGGACAGCTGAAGCTTTCTTT.

The chain is built from TRBV5-1 and TRBJ2-1; TRBD2 matches at 13 bases. The germline V gene encodes CDR1 SGHRS and CDR2 YFSETQ. The CDR3 loop spans 15 amino acids. Germline trimming cut 4 bases from V and 9 bases from J; bases unmatched to any gene: 7. The CDR3 here is CASSQTSGRATEQFF. The CDR3 coding sequence is TGCGCCAGCAGCCAAACTAGCGGGAGGGCCACTGAGCAGTTCTTC.

The gene calls are TRBV29-1 and TRBJ1-2, with no clear D. The germline V gene has CDR1 SQVTM and CDR2 ANQGSEA. This CDR3 is 13 amino acids long. The V end was cut by 5 bases, the J end by 5 bases, with 15 bases between. The CDR3 protein is CSVRRGIRYGYTF. The DNA of the CDR3 is TGCAGCGTTCGCAGAGGCATACGGTATGGCTACACCTTC.

This chain uses TRBV5-1 with TRBJ2-7; 11 bases line up with TRBD1. V lost 3 bases and J lost 4; bases outside the gene matches: 6. The CDR3 runs 15 residues. Germline V gives CDR1 SGHRS, CDR2 YFSETQ. The CDR3 protein is CASSYGQGASYEQYF. CDR3 nucleotide sequence: TGCGCCAGCAGCTACGGACAGGGGGCTTCGTACGAGCAGTACTTC.

The V and J genes are TRBV19 and TRBJ1-1, with 9 bases that match TRBD1. The CDR3 is 16 residues long. Trimming took 5 bases from V and 1 from J; bases not matched to a gene: 8. Germline values: CDR1 LNHDA, CDR2 SQIVND (reference sequence). The CDR3 coding sequence is TGTGCCAGTAGTCCCCGGGGACAGGGCCCGAACACTGAAGCTTTCTTT. This codes for CASSPRGQGPNTEAFF.

The chain recombines TRBV4-3 with TRBJ2-2; TRBD1 is a possible D gene (6 bases). The germline gives CDR1 LGHNA, CDR2 YSLEER. V was clipped by 3 bases and J by 0 bases, with 8 bases between them. CDR3 length: 15 amino acids. This CDR3 reads CASSQDRANTGELFF. In nucleotides, the CDR3 is TGCGCCAGCAGCCAGGACAGAGCGAACACCGGGGAGCTGTTTTTT.

In this sample, this clone turned up a few times. The J gene is TRBJ2-6, the V gene TRBV7-9; D is unresolved. Germline loops: CDR1 SEHNR, CDR2 FQNEAQ (reference sequence). Trimming shortened V by 5 bases and J by 0 bases, and 11 bases separated the two germline ends. The CDR3 consists of 16 residues. CDR3 bases: TGTGCCAGCAGCCCTCCTCGGCCCTCTGGGGCCAACGTCCTGACTTTC. Translated, it gives CASSPPRPSGANVLTF.

This clone was seen only a few times. This rearrangement joins TRBV7-9 to TRBJ2-7, with D maybe TRBD2 (6 bases). This CDR3 contains 14 residues. CDR1 is SEHNR, CDR2 FQNEAQ, per germline (reference sequence). Trimming stripped 2 bases from V and 1 base from J, with 9 bases between. The CDR3 region is CASSLTGTSYEQYF. The CDR3, as DNA: TGTGCCAGCAGCTTAACTGGGACTTCCTACGAGCAGTACTTC.

This chain connects TRBV7-8 to TRBJ2-7; 11 positions agree with TRBD1. V dropped 5 bases and J dropped 0; count of bases not matched to a gene: 3. Germline V gene lookup returns CDR1 SGHVS and CDR2 FQNEAQ. The CDR3 extends over 15 amino acids. As DNA, the CDR3 is TGTGCCAGCAGCCCGGGACAGGGGGGCTCCTACGAGCAGTACTTC. This gives the protein CASSPGQGGSYEQYF.

Remarks on this clone: The DNA is left out, because the CDR3 cannot be placed on it with certainty; the CDR3 is given as TCRdb lists it. The chain combines TRBV12-5 with TRBJ1-3; TRBD1, as called in the table, went unchecked against the DNA. Germline CDR1 is LGHNT and CDR2 is FRNRAP. 18 amino acids form the CDR3, both terminal residues included. The CDR3 is CASGLGAVETPYILPIYF.

This chain connects TRBV7-9 to TRBJ1-4, with D uncertain. CDR1 and CDR2 from the germline V gene are SEHNR and FQNEAQ (reference sequence). V was cut by 4 bases and J by 3 bases, with 12 bases left in between. The CDR3 totals 15 residues. This chain's CDR3 is CASSSLREANEKLFF. The CDR3 bases are TGTGCCAGCAGCTCCCTGAGGGAGGCTAATGAAAAACTGTTTTTT.

This chain links TRBV19 with TRBJ1-2; D is perhaps TRBD1 (6 bases). V shed 3 bases and J shed 8 bases, with 13 bases lying between them. This CDR3 region has 13 residues. CDR1 is LNHDA, CDR2 SQIVND, per germline (reference sequence). The DNA of the CDR3 is TGTGCCAGTAGTATGGGGAGGGGGGACGGCTACACCTTC. This translates into CASSMGRGDGYTF.

The genes are TRBV6-5 and TRBJ1-2, with TRBD1 identical over 7 bases. The ends lost 4 bases at V and 5 bases at J; junction bases unmatched: 10. The length of the CDR3 is 15 residues. Per the germline V gene, CDR1 is MNHEY and CDR2 is SVGAGI. The CDR3 DNA reads TGTGCCAGCAGTTGGACTACAGGGGCTGGGTATGGCTACACCTTC. This encodes CASSWTTGAGYGYTF.

V and J are TRBV27 and TRBJ1-1; D may be TRBD1 (5 bases). The CDR3 loop spans 15 amino acids. Germline CDR1 and CDR2: MNHEY and SMNVEV (reference sequence). Trimming removed 6 bases from V and 2 bases from J, with 16 bases in between. CDR3: CASSHWAGTNTEAFF. CDR3 in DNA: TGTGCCAGCAGCCATTGGGCAGGGACTAACACTGAAGCTTTCTTT.

This clone is labeled as large. The rearrangement links TRBV7-9 to TRBJ2-4; D may be TRBD2 (5 bases). This CDR3 has 15 residues. Trimming removed 7 bases from V and 4 bases from J, with 17 bases in between. The germline gives CDR1 SEHNR, CDR2 FQNEAQ (reference sequence). The CDR3 DNA reads as TGTGCCAGCAACGATCCTCGGGGTGCAAAAAACATTCAGTACTTC. Residues: CASNDPRGAKNIQYF.

This rearrangement joins TRBV4-2 to TRBJ2-7, with D possibly called TRBD1 or TRBD2 (5 bases each). Between the trimmed V and J ends, which lost 4 bases and 0 bases, there was a span of 13 bases. The CDR3 length is 15 residues. Germline CDR1 LGHNA, CDR2 YNFKEQ. The CDR3 nucleotides are TGTGCCAGCAGCCCCAGAGGGGACGGCTCCTACGAGCAGTACTTC. It specifies CASSPRGDGSYEQYF.

J is TRBJ2-7 and V is TRBV10-2; D is unclear. V was trimmed by 3 bases and J by 7 bases, leaving 16 bases between them. There are 14 residues in the CDR3. CDR1 and CDR2 from the germline V gene are WSHSY and SAAADI. CDR3 amino acids: CASSEWAEIKEQYF. The DNA of the CDR3 is TGCGCCAGCAGTGAATGGGCAGAGATTAAGGAGCAGTACTTC.

CDR3 nucleotide sequence: TGTGCCTGGAGTGGGGGCGGAGGGTCCTACGAGCAGTACTTC. Translated, it gives CAWSGGGGSYEQYF. The V call is TRBV30, the J call TRBJ2-7; TRBD2 might be the D (6 bases). V lost 1 base and J lost 1, with 11 bases in between. This CDR3 is 14 amino acids long. Germline V lookup: CDR1 GTSNPN, CDR2 SVGIG (reference sequence).

This clone has a handful of counts. The rearrangement uses TRBV29-1 and TRBJ2-5, with 8 bases fitting TRBD1. J was trimmed by 7 bases and V by 0 bases; bases with no gene match: 10. CDR3 length: 15 residues. The V gene's germline CDR1 is SQVTM and CDR2 ANQGSEA. In nucleotides, the CDR3 is TGCAGCGTTGAAGACCAACGACAGGGGCCTAGGACCCAGTACTTC. Translated, it gives CSVEDQRQGPRTQYF.

This chain links TRBV27 with TRBJ2-7, with D maybe TRBD2 (5 bases). Trimming removed 3 bases at V and 2 bases at J, with 8 bases between. CDR1 is MNHEY and CDR2 is SMNVEV in the germline V gene (reference sequence). The CDR3 length is 13 residues. The CDR3 DNA is TGTGCCAGCAGTTTTGCCGGGACCTACGAGCAGTACTTC. The encoded protein is CASSFAGTYEQYF.

This clone was found once. CDR3 residues: CASSPGTYEQYF. As DNA, the CDR3 is TGTGCCAGCAGCCCTGGGACCTACGAGCAGTACTTC. This sequence joins TRBV7-9 and TRBJ2-7; D is uncertain. Per the germline V gene, CDR1 is SEHNR and CDR2 is FQNEAQ (reference sequence). Trimming stripped 5 bases from V and 2 bases from J, with 7 bases between. The CDR3 totals 12 residues.

The chain employs TRBV7-9 and TRBJ1-2; D not resolved. Germline assignment: CDR1 SEHNR and CDR2 FQNEAQ (reference sequence). Trimming pared 1 base from V and 9 bases from J, leaving 15 bases between. This CDR3 has 14 residues. The CDR3: CASSLGTDFISYTF. The DNA of the CDR3 is TGTGCCAGCAGCTTAGGGACGGACTTCATCAGCTACACCTTC.

This clone has just one count. CDR3 nucleotides: TGTGCCAGTAGTATCTTGGCGGACAGGGTCCAAGAGACCCAGTACTTC. Residues: CASSILADRVQETQYF. The V and J genes are TRBV19 and TRBJ2-5; 8 bases line up with TRBD1. Germline loops: CDR1 LNHDA, CDR2 SQIVND (reference sequence). The CDR3 covers 16 residues. J lost 1 base, V lost 3 bases, and 7 bases had no gene match.

V gene TRBV25-1 combines with J gene TRBJ1-2; TRBD1 matches at 7 bases. The CDR3 totals 13 residues. V lost 6 bases to trimming and J lost 2 bases; unmatched junction nucleotides: 3. Germline values: CDR1 MGHDK, CDR2 SYGVNS. Here the CDR3 DNA reads TGTGCCAGCAGAGACAGGGTAAACTATGGCTACACCTTC. Protein product: CASRDRVNYGYTF.

CDR3 DNA sequence: TGCGCCAGCAGCCACCTAGAGGGGGCCCATAGCAATCAGCCCCAGCATTTT. It yields the protein CASSHLEGAHSNQPQHF. The chain employs TRBV4-1 and TRBJ1-5; 7 bases fit TRBD1. With 3 bases clipped from V and 0 bases from J, the junction kept 8 bases outside the gene matches. This CDR3 region has 17 residues. Germline V gene lookup returns CDR1 MGHRA and CDR2 YSYEKL.

The table lists this clone with a count of one. CDR3 sequence: CASTGTSGGDTQYF. DNA for the CDR3: TGTGCCAGCACCGGGACTAGCGGGGGAGATACGCAGTATTTT. This chain joins TRBV6-1 and TRBJ2-3; 14 bases align to TRBD2. CDR1 is MNHNS and CDR2 is SASEGT in the germline V gene. The J segment lost 5 bases and the V segment lost 7 bases, leaving 2 bases of the junction unmatched. The CDR3 length is 14 residues.

The CDR3 sequence is CASSMGWGLGYGYTF. DNA of the CDR3: TGTGCCAGTAGTATGGGTTGGGGGCTCGGCTATGGCTACACCTTC. The J gene is TRBJ1-2, the V gene TRBV19; TRBD1 might be the D (6 bases). The CDR3 contains 15 residues. The germline V gene encodes CDR1 LNHDA and CDR2 SQIVND (reference sequence). V was cut by 3 bases and J by 4 bases, with 15 bases left in between.

This clone was detected once. Sequence at one end of the junction differs from germline and may be a read error. This chain links TRBV2 with TRBJ2-5; D gene ambiguous. The CDR3 consists of 10 residues. CDR1 is SNHLY and CDR2 is FYNNEI in the germline V gene. CDR3 region: CASSEETQYF. The CDR3 DNA is TGTGCCAGCAGCGAAGAGACCCAGTACTTC.

The V call is TRBV4-1, the J call TRBJ2-7; D perhaps matches TRBD1 (6 bases). Looked up from germline, CDR1 is MGHRA and CDR2 is YSYEKL. This CDR3 contains 14 residues. V lost 0 bases and J 4 bases, leaving 10 bases between the germline ends. CDR3: CASSQDVGGYEQYF. CDR3 in DNA: TGCGCCAGCAGCCAAGATGTAGGGGGTTACGAGCAGTACTTC.